Below are 12 T cell receptor beta chains sequenced from a single sample in a study of Ad26.COV2.S vaccination and SARS-CoV-2 variants. Produced via immunoSEQ multiplex PCR; TCRdb's table is partial and in-frame only. Of over 400,000 clones in the sample, around 92% were seen once. Described treatment: some 20 received Ad26.COV2.S at low or high dose, single or two shots; 5 received placebo; per-sample allocation not given. The samples were gathered on day 63 after the first injection of vaccine or placebo. The specimen comprised peripheral blood, sampled in a trial of Ad26.COV2.S vaccine versus placebo. The receptor source for this set is a person between 18 and 60 years old who received the Ad26.COV2.S COVID-19 vaccine or a placebo.

V is TRBV13 and J is TRBJ1-2; 7 bases agree with TRBD1. The germline V gene encodes CDR1 PRHDT and CDR2 FYEKMQ (reference sequence). The CDR3 is 16 amino acids. With 5 bases clipped from V and 5 bases from J, the junction kept 14 bases outside the gene matches. CDR3 region: CASSHKTGKHKYGYTF. The CDR3 coding sequence is TGTGCCAGCAGCCACAAGACAGGGAAACACAAATATGGCTACACCTTC.

This clone was recorded once. J is TRBJ2-2 and V is TRBV12-5; no reliable D call. The CDR3 consists of 15 residues. V was cut by 6 bases and J by 4 bases, with 15 bases left in between. From germline, CDR1 is LGHNT and CDR2 FRNRAP. The CDR3 nucleotides read TGTGCTAGTGGCCGCATGGGCCTGGGCACCGGGGAGCTGTTTTTT. It specifies CASGRMGLGTGELFF.

V is TRBV15 and J is TRBJ2-7, with no clear D. The V and J ends lost 2 bases and 1 base respectively, with 12 bases between them. CDR1 is LNHNV, CDR2 YYDKDF, per germline (reference sequence). This CDR3 spans 15 amino acids. Here the CDR3 reads CATSRKDLGSYEQYF. The DNA of the CDR3 is TGTGCCACCAGCAGAAAGGATTTAGGGTCCTACGAGCAGTACTTC.

The chain uses TRBV27 and TRBJ2-1; a possible D gene is TRBD2 (6 bases). V was clipped by 5 bases and J by 0 bases, with 17 bases between them. The CDR3 is 17 residues long. Germline V gives CDR1 MNHEY, CDR2 SMNVEV (reference sequence). DNA for the CDR3: TGTGCCAGCAGTCTTCTGATTAGCGGCGTCTCCTACAATGAGCAGTTCTTC. It encodes CASSLLISGVSYNEQFF.

The chain couples TRBV7-9 to TRBJ2-7; weak D call: TRBD2 (6 bases). The CDR3 is 15 amino acids. Germline-derived CDR1 and CDR2 are SEHNR and FQNEAQ (reference sequence). The V end was cut by 5 bases, the J end by 1 base, with 15 bases between. The CDR3 spells CASSPWAGRSYEQYF. Here the CDR3 DNA reads TGTGCCAGCAGCCCCTGGGCAGGGAGGTCCTACGAGCAGTACTTC.

The genes are TRBV28 and TRBJ2-7; D is undetermined. CDR1 and CDR2 (germline): MDHEN, SYDVKM. Trimming pared 2 bases from V and 0 bases from J, leaving 8 bases between. This CDR3 comprises 14 residues. This CDR3 reads CASSLTLSSYEQYF. CDR3 bases: TGTGCCAGCAGTTTAACACTCAGCTCCTACGAGCAGTACTTC. Full variable domain (missing parts from reference TRBV28 and TRBJ2-7): DVKVTQSSRYLVKRTGEKVFLECVQDMDHENMFWYRQDPGLGLRLIYFSYDVKMKEKGDIPEGYSVSREKKERFSLILESASTNQTSMYLCASSLTLSSYEQYFGPGTRLTVT.

The gene calls are TRBV19 and TRBJ2-7; 10 bases align to TRBD1. The CDR3 spans 15 residues. V lost 7 bases, J lost 2 bases, and 8 bases stayed unmatched. The germline V gene encodes CDR1 LNHDA and CDR2 SQIVND (reference sequence). The CDR3 loop reads CASNQPGTGAYEQYF. CDR3 bases: TGTGCCAGTAACCAGCCCGGGACAGGGGCCTACGAGCAGTACTTC.

The J gene is TRBJ2-1, the V gene TRBV27; 7 nucleotides agree with TRBD2. Per the germline V gene, CDR1 is MNHEY and CDR2 is SMNVEV (reference sequence). V lost 6 bases and J lost 3; bases outside the gene matches: 14. The length of the CDR3 is 17 residues. The CDR3 DNA reads TGTGCCAGCAGGGATCCGGGACTACCTAAAAGCTACAATGAGCAGTTCTTC. It codes for CASRDPGLPKSYNEQFF.

V is TRBV7-2 and J is TRBJ2-7; D gene uncertain. The germline V gene has CDR1 SGHTA and CDR2 FQGNSA. This CDR3 has 15 amino acids. Trimming removed 5 bases from V and 0 bases from J, with 14 bases in between. The CDR3 sequence: CASSPGWTFSYEQYF. CDR3 nucleotide sequence: TGTGCCAGCAGCCCTGGTTGGACGTTCTCCTACGAGCAGTACTTC.

This chain connects TRBV6-5 to TRBJ2-2; TRBD1 agrees at 9 bases. V was pared by 6 bases and J by 12 bases, with 8 bases of the junction left unmatched. The CDR3 is 13 amino acids. Germline CDR1 and CDR2: MNHEY and SVGAGI. CDR3 residues: CASRDPGQGQLFF. The CDR3 coding sequence is TGTGCCAGCAGAGACCCCGGACAGGGGCAGCTGTTTTTT.

This chain uses TRBV5-3 with TRBJ2-1, with 7 bases aligning to TRBD2. TRBV5-3 is assigned to the ORF class and has an uncertain function. The CDR3 spans 13 residues. Losses at the gene ends were 1 base for V and 9 bases for J; bases not matched to a gene: 4. This CDR3 reads CARSLQRGSEQFF. CDR3 nucleotides: TGTGCCAGAAGCTTGCAGCGGGGAAGTGAGCAGTTCTTC.

This clone was seen a single time. This sequence joins TRBV28 and TRBJ2-1; the D gene is possibly TRBD2 (6 bases). CDR3 length equals 14 residues. V lost 3 bases and J 7 bases, leaving 13 bases between the germline ends. From germline, CDR1 is MDHEN and CDR2 SYDVKM. CDR3 coding DNA: TGTGCCAGCAGTTTCGGGCTAGCGCGTAATGAGCAGTTCTTC. Protein product: CASSFGLARNEQFF.